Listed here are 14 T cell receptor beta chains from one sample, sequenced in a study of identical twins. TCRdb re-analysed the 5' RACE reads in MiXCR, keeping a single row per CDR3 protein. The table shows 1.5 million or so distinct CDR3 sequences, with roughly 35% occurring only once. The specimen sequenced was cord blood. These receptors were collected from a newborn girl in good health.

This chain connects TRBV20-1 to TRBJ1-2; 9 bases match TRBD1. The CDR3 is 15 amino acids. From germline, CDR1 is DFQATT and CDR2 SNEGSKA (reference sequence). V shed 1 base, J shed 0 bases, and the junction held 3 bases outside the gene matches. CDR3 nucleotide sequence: TGCAGTGCTAGAGGGACAGGGGTAGCTAACTATGGCTACACCTTC. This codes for CSARGTGVANYGYTF.

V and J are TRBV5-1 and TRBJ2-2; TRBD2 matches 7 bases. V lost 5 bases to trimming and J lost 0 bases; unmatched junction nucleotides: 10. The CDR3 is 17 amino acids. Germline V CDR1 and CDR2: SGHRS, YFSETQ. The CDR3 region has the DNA TGCGCCAGCAGTTTTTTGGGGAGCGGGGCGAACACCGGGGAGCTGTTTTTT. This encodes CASSFLGSGANTGELFF. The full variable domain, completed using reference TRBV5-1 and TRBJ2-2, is KAGVTQTPRYLIKTRGQQVTLSCSPISGHRSVSWYQQTPGQGLQFLFEYFSETQRNKGNFPGRFSGRQFSNSRSEMNVSTLELGDSALYLCASSFLGSGANTGELFFGEGSRLTVL.

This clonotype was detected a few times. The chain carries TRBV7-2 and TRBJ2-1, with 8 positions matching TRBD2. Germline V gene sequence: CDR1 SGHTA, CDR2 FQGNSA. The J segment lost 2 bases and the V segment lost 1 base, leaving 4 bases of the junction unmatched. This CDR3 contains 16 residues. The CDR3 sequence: CASSLVWTSPYNEQFF. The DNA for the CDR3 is TGTGCCAGCAGCTTAGTCTGGACTAGCCCCTACAATGAGCAGTTCTTC.

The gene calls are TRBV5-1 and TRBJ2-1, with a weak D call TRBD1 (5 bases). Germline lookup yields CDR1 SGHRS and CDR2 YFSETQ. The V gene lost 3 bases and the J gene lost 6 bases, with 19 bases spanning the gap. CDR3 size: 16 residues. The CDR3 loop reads CASSSNHPDIFNEQFF. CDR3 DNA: TGCGCCAGCAGCTCAAACCACCCGGACATCTTCAATGAGCAGTTCTTC.

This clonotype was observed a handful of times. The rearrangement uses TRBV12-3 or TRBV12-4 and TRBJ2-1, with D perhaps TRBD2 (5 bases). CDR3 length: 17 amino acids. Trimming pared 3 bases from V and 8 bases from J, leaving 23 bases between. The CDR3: CASSFPLVTTPMDEQFF. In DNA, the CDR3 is TGTGCCAGCAGTTTCCCCCTCGTGACTACCCCAATGGATGAGCAGTTCTTC.

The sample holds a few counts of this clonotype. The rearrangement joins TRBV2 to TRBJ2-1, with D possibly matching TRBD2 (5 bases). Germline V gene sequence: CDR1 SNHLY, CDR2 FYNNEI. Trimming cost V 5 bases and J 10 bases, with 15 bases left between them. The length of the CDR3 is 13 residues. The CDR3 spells CASSLPGVGEQFF. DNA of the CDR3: TGTGCCAGCAGTCTCCCCGGGGTAGGGGAGCAGTTCTTC.

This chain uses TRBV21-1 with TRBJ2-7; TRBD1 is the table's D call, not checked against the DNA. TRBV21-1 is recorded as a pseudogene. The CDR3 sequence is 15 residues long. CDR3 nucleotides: TGTGCCAGCAGCAAAGGCCCGGACGTCTCCTACGAGCAGTACTTC. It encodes CASSKGPDVSYEQYF.

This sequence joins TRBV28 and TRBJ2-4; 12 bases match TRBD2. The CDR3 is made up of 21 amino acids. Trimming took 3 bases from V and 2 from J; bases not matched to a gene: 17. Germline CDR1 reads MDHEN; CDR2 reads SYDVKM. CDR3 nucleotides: TGTGCCAGCAGTTTCCTCCGACCGGGACTAGCGGGCCCCCTGCCCAAAAACATTCAGTACTTC. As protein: CASSFLRPGLAGPLPKNIQYF.

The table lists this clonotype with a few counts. Here the CDR3 reads CSASGGAVSTDTQYF. The CDR3 DNA is TGCAGTGCTAGCGGGGGGGCGGTTAGCACAGATACGCAGTATTTT. The chain carries TRBV20-1 and TRBJ2-3, with 8 bases aligning to TRBD2. Germline-derived CDR1 and CDR2 are DFQATT and SNEGSKA (reference sequence). J lost 0 bases, V lost 3 bases, and 5 bases had no gene match. The CDR3 has 15 amino acids.

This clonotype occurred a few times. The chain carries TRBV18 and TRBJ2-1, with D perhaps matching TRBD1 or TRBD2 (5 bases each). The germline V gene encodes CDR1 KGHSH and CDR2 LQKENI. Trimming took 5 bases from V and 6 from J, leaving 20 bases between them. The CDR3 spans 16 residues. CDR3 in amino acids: CASSATGTLLANEQFF. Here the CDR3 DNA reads TGTGCCAGCTCAGCAACCGGGACCCTACTCGCCAATGAGCAGTTCTTC.

CDR3 DNA: TGTGCCAGCAGCTTAGCCGACGGAGGGAAAGCTTTCTTT. It translates to CASSLADGGKAFF. The chain employs TRBV11-3 and TRBJ1-1; no definite D call. CDR3 length: 13 amino acids. Between the trimmed V and J ends, which lost 1 base and 9 bases, there was a span of 12 bases. Looked up from germline, CDR1 is SGHNT and CDR2 is YENEEA.

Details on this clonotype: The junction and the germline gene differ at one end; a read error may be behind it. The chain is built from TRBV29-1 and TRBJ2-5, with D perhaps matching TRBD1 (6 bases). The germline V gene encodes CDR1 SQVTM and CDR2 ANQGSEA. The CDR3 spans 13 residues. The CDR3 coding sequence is TGCAGCGTTGGGGGGACACAAAAAGAGACCCTGTACTTC. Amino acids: CSVGGTQKETLYF. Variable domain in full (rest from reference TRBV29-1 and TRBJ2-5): SAVISQKPSRDICQRGTSLTIQCQVDSQVTMMFWYRQQPGQSLTLIATANQGSEATYESGFVIDKFPISRPNLTFSTLTVSNMSPEDSSIYLCSVGGTQKETLYFGPGTRLLVL.

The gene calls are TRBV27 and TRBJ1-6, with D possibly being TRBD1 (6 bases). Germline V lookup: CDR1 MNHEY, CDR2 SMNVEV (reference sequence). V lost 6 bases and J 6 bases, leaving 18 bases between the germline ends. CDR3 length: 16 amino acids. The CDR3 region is CASRVWGASGNSPLHF. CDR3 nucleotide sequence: TGTGCCAGCAGGGTCTGGGGGGCATCTGGTAATTCACCCCTCCACTTT.

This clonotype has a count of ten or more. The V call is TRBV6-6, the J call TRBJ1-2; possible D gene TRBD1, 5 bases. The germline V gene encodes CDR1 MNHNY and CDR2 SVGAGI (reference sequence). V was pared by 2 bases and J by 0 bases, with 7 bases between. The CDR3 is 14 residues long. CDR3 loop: CASSYPTANYGYTF. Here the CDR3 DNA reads TGTGCCAGCAGTTACCCGACAGCTAACTATGGCTACACCTTC.